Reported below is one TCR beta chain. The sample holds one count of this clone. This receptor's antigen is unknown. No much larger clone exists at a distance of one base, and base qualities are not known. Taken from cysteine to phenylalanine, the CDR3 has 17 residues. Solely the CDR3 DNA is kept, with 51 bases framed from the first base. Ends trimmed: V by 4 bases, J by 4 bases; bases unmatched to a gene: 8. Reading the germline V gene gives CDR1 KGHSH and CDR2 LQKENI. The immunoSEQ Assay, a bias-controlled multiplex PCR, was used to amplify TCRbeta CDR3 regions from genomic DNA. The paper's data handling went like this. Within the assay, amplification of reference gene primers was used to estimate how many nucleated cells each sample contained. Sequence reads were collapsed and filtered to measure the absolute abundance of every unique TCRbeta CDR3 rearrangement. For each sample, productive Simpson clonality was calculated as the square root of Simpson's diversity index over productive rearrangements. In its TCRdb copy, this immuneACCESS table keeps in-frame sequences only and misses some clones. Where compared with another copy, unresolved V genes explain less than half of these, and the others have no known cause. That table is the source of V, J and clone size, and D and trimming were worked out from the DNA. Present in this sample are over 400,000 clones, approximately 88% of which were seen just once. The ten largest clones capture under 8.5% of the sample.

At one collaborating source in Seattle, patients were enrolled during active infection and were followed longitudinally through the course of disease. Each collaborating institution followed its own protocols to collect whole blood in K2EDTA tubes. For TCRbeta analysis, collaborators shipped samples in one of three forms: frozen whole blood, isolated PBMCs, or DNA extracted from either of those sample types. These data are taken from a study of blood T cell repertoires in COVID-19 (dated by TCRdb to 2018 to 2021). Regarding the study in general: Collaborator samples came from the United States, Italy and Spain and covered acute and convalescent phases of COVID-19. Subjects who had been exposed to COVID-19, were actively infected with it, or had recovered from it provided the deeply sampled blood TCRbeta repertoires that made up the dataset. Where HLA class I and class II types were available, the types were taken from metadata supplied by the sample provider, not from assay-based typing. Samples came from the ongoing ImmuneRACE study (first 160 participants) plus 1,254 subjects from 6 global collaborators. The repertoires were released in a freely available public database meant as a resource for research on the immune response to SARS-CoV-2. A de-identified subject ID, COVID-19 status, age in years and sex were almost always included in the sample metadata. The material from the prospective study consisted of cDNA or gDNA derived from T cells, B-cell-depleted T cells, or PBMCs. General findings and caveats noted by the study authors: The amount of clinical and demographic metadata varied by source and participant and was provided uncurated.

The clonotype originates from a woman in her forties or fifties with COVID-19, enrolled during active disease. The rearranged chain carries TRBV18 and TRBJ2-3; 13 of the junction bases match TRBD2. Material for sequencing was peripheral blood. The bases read TGTGCCAGCTCACTTCCCGGGACTAGCGGGGCCGCAGATACGCAGTATTTT. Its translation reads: CASSLPGTSGAADTQYF.